The 18 T cell receptor beta chains below all came from one sample that was sequenced in a study of Graves' ophthalmopathy and Graves' hyperthyroidism. RNA transcripts were the source from which TCR beta CDR3 regions were amplified. Investigators did first-round RT-PCR with HTBI primers, then second-round multiplex PCR. TCRdb redid the calling of the multiplex PCR reads with MiXCR, one entry per CDR3 protein. The sample has hundreds of thousands of distinct CDR3 sequences, over 20% seen once. Material: peripheral blood. These receptors originate from a woman between 18 and 30 years old with stable Graves' hyperthyroidism. Some clones in this sample may be carry-over from other donors' samples.

This clonotype was counted at least ten times. This sequence joins TRBV20-1 and TRBJ1-3; D uncertain. CDR1 and CDR2 from the germline V gene are DFQATT and SNEGSKA (reference sequence). The V and J ends lost 3 bases and 0 bases respectively, with 9 bases between them. The length of the CDR3 is 14 residues. The CDR3 loop reads CSASDFNSGNTIYF. In nucleotides, the CDR3 is TGCAGTGCTAGTGACTTCAACTCTGGAAACACCATATATTTT.

This rearrangement joins TRBV6-5 to TRBJ1-1; 10 nucleotides align to TRBD1. J gave up 4 bases and V 4 bases, and 9 bases lay outside the gene matches. The germline V gene encodes CDR1 MNHEY and CDR2 SVGAGI. The CDR3 has 16 residues. The CDR3 loop reads CASSSRDRGAGTEAFF. CDR3 nucleotides: TGTGCCAGCAGTTCTAGGGACAGGGGTGCGGGCACTGAAGCTTTCTTT.

Here the CDR3 reads CARKAGYGESQPQHF. The CDR3 nucleotides read TGCGCCAGAAAAGCAGGCTACGGAGAGTCTCAGCCCCAGCATTTT. V is TRBV5-1 and J is TRBJ1-5; D unresolved. Germline V gene sequence: CDR1 SGHRS, CDR2 YFSETQ. V was shortened by 8 bases and J by 6 bases, with 21 bases between the two germline ends. The CDR3 runs to 15 residues. The complete variable domain, with remaining parts taken from reference TRBV5-1 and TRBJ1-5, reads KAGVTQTPRYLIKTRGQQVTLSCSPISGHRSVSWYQQTPGQGLQFLFEYFSETQRNKGNFPGRFSGRQFSNSRSEMNVSTLELGDSALYLCARKAGYGESQPQHFGDGTRLSIL.

V and J are TRBV30 and TRBJ1-2, with D hard to call. Germline loops: CDR1 GTSNPN, CDR2 SVGIG (reference sequence). V was shortened by 2 bases and J by 1 base, with 5 bases between the two germline ends. The CDR3 has 12 amino acids. The CDR3 loop reads CAWSWLNYGYTF. CDR3 sequence (DNA): TGTGCCTGGAGTTGGCTTAACTATGGCTACACCTTC.

Here the CDR3 reads CASSYRSGSYEQYF. CDR3 sequence (DNA): TGTGCCAGCAGTTACCGGAGCGGCTCCTACGAGCAGTACTTC. The chain recombines TRBV6-5 with TRBJ2-7; possible D gene TRBD2, 5 bases. The CDR3 consists of 14 residues. Germline-derived CDR1 and CDR2 are MNHEY and SVGAGI. V was clipped by 2 bases and J by 0 bases, with 8 bases between them.

V usage is TRBV3-1 and J usage is TRBJ1-6, with D possibly being TRBD1 (5 bases). Germline V gives CDR1 LGHDT, CDR2 YNNKEL (reference sequence). The V end was cut by 4 bases, the J end by 10 bases, with 11 bases between. The CDR3 runs to 13 residues. The CDR3 sequence is CASSREGYSPLHF. In DNA, the CDR3 is TGTGCCAGCAGCCGAGAGGGGTACTCACCCCTCCACTTT.

In its sample, this clonotype was seen many times. The chain links TRBV6-1 to TRBJ1-2, with TRBD1 identical over 7 bases. Germline V gene data show CDR1 as MNHNS and CDR2 as SASEGT. The CDR3 runs 12 residues. Losses at the gene ends were 6 bases for V and 8 bases for J; bases not matched to a gene: 6. DNA of the CDR3: TGTGCCAGCAGACAAACAGGGGAAGGCTACACCTTC. It codes for CASRQTGEGYTF.

This clonotype occurred many times. The chain uses TRBV11-1 and TRBJ1-2, with D unclear. This CDR3 has 14 amino acids. Trimming stripped 1 base from V and 5 bases from J, with 11 bases between. The V gene's germline CDR1 is SGHAT and CDR2 FQDESV (reference sequence). Here the CDR3 reads CASSLVGSFYGYTF. In nucleotides, the CDR3 is TGTGCCAGCAGCTTAGTTGGCAGTTTTTATGGCTACACCTTC. The whole variable domain, filled in from reference TRBV11-1 and TRBJ1-2, reads EAEVAQSPRYKITEKSQAVAFWCDPISGHATLYWYRQILGQGPELLVQFQDESVVDDSQLPKDRFSAERLKGVDSTLKIQPAELGDSAMYLCASSLVGSFYGYTFGSGTRLTVV.

This clonotype was seen only a few times. The chain joins TRBV19 to TRBJ1-1; 10 nucleotides line up with TRBD1. The CDR3 spans 14 residues. With 6 bases clipped from V and 6 bases from J, the junction kept 7 bases outside the gene matches. The germline CDR1 and CDR2 sequences are LNHDA and SQIVND (reference sequence). This CDR3 reads CASRGQGRISEAFF. As DNA, the CDR3 is TGTGCCAGTAGGGGACAGGGGAGAATATCTGAAGCTTTCTTT.

The chain combines TRBV5-5 with TRBJ1-2, with 11 bases matching TRBD1. The length of the CDR3 is 14 residues. Per the germline V gene, CDR1 is SGHKS and CDR2 is YYEKEE (reference sequence). V gave up 6 bases and J gave up 6 bases; unmatched junction bases: 7. In nucleotides, the CDR3 is TGTGCCAGCACCCAATGGACAGGGGGCAATGGCTACACCTTC. This codes for CASTQWTGGNGYTF.

This clonotype has a single count. V is TRBV20-1 and J is TRBJ2-7; D perhaps matches TRBD1 (6 bases). The germline V gene has CDR1 DFQATT and CDR2 SNEGSKA (reference sequence). V lost 3 bases and J lost 5, with 11 bases in between. The CDR3 loop spans 12 amino acids. The CDR3 DNA reads as TGCAGTGCTAGGGGCAGGGGCCACGAGCAGTACTTC. Its translation: CSARGRGHEQYF.

This clonotype turned up a few times. This chain links TRBV15 with TRBJ1-6, with D possibly matching TRBD1 (5 bases). In germline, CDR1 is LNHNV, CDR2 YYDKDF (reference sequence). The CDR3 has 14 residues. Trimming left V 7 bases short and J 7 bases short, with 14 bases between. CDR3 bases: TGTGCCACCAATAGGCTGGGGACGAATTCACCCCTCCACTTT. This encodes CATNRLGTNSPLHF.

This clonotype was seen at least ten times. The CDR3 coding sequence is TGTGCCAGCAGCTCAGACAGGGGGATGCGCTACACCTTC. This translates into CASSSDRGMRYTF. This sequence joins TRBV7-2 and TRBJ1-2, with TRBD1 matching 9 bases. The V segment lost 4 bases and the J segment 9 bases; nucleotides outside the gene matches: 6. This CDR3 spans 13 amino acids. CDR1 is SGHTA and CDR2 is FQGNSA in the germline V gene.

This clonotype was detected ten times or more. The rearrangement joins TRBV11-1 to TRBJ2-6, with 8 bases identical to TRBD2. Germline CDR1 and CDR2: SGHAT and FQDESV (reference sequence). The CDR3 spans 19 residues. The V gene end was trimmed by 4 bases and the J gene end by 3 bases; junction bases not matched to a gene: 14. The CDR3 sequence: CASSSSGGGRSFGANVLTF. The CDR3 DNA reads TGTGCCAGCAGCTCGTCGGGAGGGGGAAGATCGTTTGGGGCCAACGTCCTGACTTTC.

This clonotype has at least ten counts. V and J are TRBV28 and TRBJ1-2; D not resolved. The CDR3 runs to 14 residues. Germline values: CDR1 MDHEN, CDR2 SYDVKM. V was pared by 4 bases and J by 1 base, with 10 bases between. CDR3 nucleotides: TGTGCCAGCAGTTCCCGACATCTTAACTATGGCTACACCTTC. It codes for CASSSRHLNYGYTF.

This clonotype was recorded many times. CDR3 DNA: TGCGCCAGCAGCTCAGCCGGGACAGTCTACGAGCAGTACTTC. Translation gives CASSSAGTVYEQYF. The chain uses TRBV5-1 and TRBJ2-7, with 7 bases identical to TRBD1. Germline V gene sequence: CDR1 SGHRS, CDR2 YFSETQ. This CDR3 spans 14 amino acids. Trimming took 3 bases from V and 3 from J; bases not matched to a gene: 6.

This clonotype appeared many times. V usage is TRBV6-1 and J usage is TRBJ1-6; D gene unclear. Germline CDR1 MNHNS, CDR2 SASEGT. This CDR3 has 12 residues. V lost 8 bases to trimming and J lost 10 bases, with 12 bases between them. CDR3 sequence: CASGRQWSPLHF. As DNA, the CDR3 is TGTGCCAGCGGGCGCCAGTGGTCACCCCTCCACTTT.

This sequence joins TRBV2 and TRBJ1-1; D is undetermined. V was trimmed by 8 bases and J by 5 bases, leaving 18 bases between them. This CDR3 spans 14 amino acids. The germline CDR1 and CDR2 sequences are SNHLY and FYNNEI. The CDR3 coding sequence is TGTGCCAGCTACAAGGCGGGGTGGGAGACTGAAGCTTTCTTT. It yields the protein CASYKAGWETEAFF. Combining the CDR3 with reference TRBV2 and TRBJ1-1 gives the whole variable domain EPEVTQTPSHQVTQMGQEVILRCVPISNHLYFYWYRQILGQKVEFLVSFYNNEISEKSEIFDDQFSVERPDGSNFTLKIRSTKLEDSAMYFCASYKAGWETEAFFGQGTRLTVV.